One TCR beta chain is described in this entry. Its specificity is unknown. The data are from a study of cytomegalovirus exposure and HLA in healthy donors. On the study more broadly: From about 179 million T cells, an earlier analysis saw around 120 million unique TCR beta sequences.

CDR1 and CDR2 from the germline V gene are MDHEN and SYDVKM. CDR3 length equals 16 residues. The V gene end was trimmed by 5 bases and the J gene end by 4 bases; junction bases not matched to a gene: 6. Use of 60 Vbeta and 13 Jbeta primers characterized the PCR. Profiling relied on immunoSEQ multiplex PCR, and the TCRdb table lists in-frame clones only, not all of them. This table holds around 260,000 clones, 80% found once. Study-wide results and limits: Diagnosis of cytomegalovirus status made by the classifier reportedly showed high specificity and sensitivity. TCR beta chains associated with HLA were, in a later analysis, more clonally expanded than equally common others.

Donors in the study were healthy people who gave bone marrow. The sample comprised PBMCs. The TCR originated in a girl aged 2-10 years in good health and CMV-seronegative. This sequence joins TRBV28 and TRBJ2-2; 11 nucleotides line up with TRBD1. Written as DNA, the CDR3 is TGTGCCAGCAGTCCATGGACAGGGGGCCGCACCGGGGAGCTGTTTTTT. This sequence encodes CASSPWTGGRTGELFF.